Given below is one TCR beta chain in context. What it recognizes is unknown. The CDR3 totals 14 residues. Germline V gene lookup returns CDR1 MNHEY and CDR2 SVGAGI. V dropped 3 bases and J dropped 3 bases, with 9 bases sitting between them. The PCR employed 60 Vbeta primers together with 13 Jbeta primers. Repertoires were generated with immunoSEQ multiplex PCR, while TCRdb's copy carries only in-frame clones and drops some. The sample consists of about 130,000 clones, around 85% of them appearing once. These data belong to a study of cytomegalovirus exposure and HLA in healthy donors. Whole-study findings and limits: Prior analysis indicated that the majority of TCR beta V segments exhibited productivity approximately 87% or approximately 30% of the time. Reports showed the classifier diagnosing cytomegalovirus status with high specificity and sensitivity.

This sequence originates from a boy aged 5 to 17 in good health and CMV-seronegative. The chain uses TRBV6-5 and TRBJ2-1, with a weak D call TRBD1 (6 bases). Sample: PBMCs. The CDR3 is CASSYGGDYNEQFF. CDR3 in DNA: TGTGCCAGCAGTTATGGGGGCGACTACAATGAGCAGTTCTTC.